This TCR beta chain was recorded in a study of OX40 agonist ivuxolimab in advanced cancers. This clone appeared a few times. Its antigen is currently unknown. Patients with a history of autoimmune disease or on systemic immunosuppression were excluded. The CDR3 sequence is 18 residues long. Germline assignment: CDR1 MGHRA and CDR2 YSYEKL. V was clipped by 1 base and J by 3 bases; unmatched bases: 10. Sequenced by immunoSEQ multiplex PCR; TCRdb stores in-frame clones only, minus some. This table has roughly 50,000 clones, 85% to 90% appearing once. The study, taken as a whole, reports: Expanded clones were, on average, more numerous in CD8+ T cells than in CD4+. Partial responders receiving 0.1-3.0 mg/kg showed among the lowest clonal expansion.

Sequencing was performed on CD4+ or CD8+ T cells sorted from blood, taken in a trial of the OX40 agonist ivuxolimab. This sequence was found in an adult with an advanced solid tumor such as melanoma, head and neck, liver or kidney cancer. V gene TRBV4-1 combines with J gene TRBJ2-2, with 8 bases matching TRBD2. CDR3 in DNA: TGCGCCAGCAGCCAAGCTGACCCGGGACTAGATTACACCGGGGAGCTGTTTTTT. This encodes CASSQADPGLDYTGELFF.